The entry below describes one T cell receptor (beta chain). The entry originates in a study of blood T cell repertoires in COVID-19. Overall study: The United States, Italy and Spain supplied acute and convalescent COVID-19 samples. Nucleic acid was either cDNA or gDNA, and it came from T cells, B-cell-depleted T cells, or PBMCs.

Per the original data handling: Amplified reference gene primers provided the basis for estimating nucleated cell counts. Some clones are missing from TCRdb's copy, which holds only in-frame ones; the method was immunoSEQ multiplex PCR. For V, J and clone size, that table is used; D and trimming come from the DNA. Seen here are roughly 290,000 clones, 85% observed once, and the top ten hold around 4.2%. The CDR3 contains 13 residues. V lost 6 bases to trimming and J lost 5 bases, with 11 bases between them. CDR1 is LNHNV, CDR2 YYDKDF, per germline (reference sequence). The chain joins TRBV15 to TRBJ1-5; unclear D gene. The clonotype comes from a woman between 50 and 59 years old with active or convalescent COVID-19. The source material was peripheral blood. The CDR3 here is CATSQEDDQPQHF. The CDR3 region has the DNA TGTGCCACCAGTCAGGAGGATGATCAGCCCCAGCATTTT.